This entry describes one T cell receptor beta chain. The CDR3 extends over 13 amino acids. The germline CDR1 and CDR2 sequences are SGHVS and FNYEAQ. The V end was cut by 5 bases, the J end by 3 bases, with 9 bases between. These data belong to a study of blood T cell repertoires in COVID-19. The authors' processing: Reference gene primer amplification gave nucleated cell count estimates. TCRdb keeps only in-frame clones here, not all; method: immunoSEQ multiplex PCR. The DNA was the basis for D and trimming; V, J and clone size are from that table. The sample has more than 80,000 clones, roughly four fifths seen once.

V and J are TRBV7-6 and TRBJ2-3, with D tentatively TRBD1 (6 bases). Sequencing was done on a sample of peripheral blood. The sequence derives from a man between 50 and 59 years old with active or convalescent COVID-19. CDR3 sequence reads: CASSNRETDTQYF. The CDR3 DNA is TGTGCCAGCAGCAACAGGGAAACAGATACGCAGTATTTT.